This TCR beta chain was obtained from a study of cytomegalovirus exposure and HLA in healthy donors. The PCR employed 60 Vbeta primers together with 13 Jbeta primers. The table came from immunoSEQ multiplex PCR; TCRdb's copy has only in-frame clones and leaves some out. Of some 150,000 clones listed, 70% to 90% were seen once; the top ten hold 2% to 2.5%. The germline gives CDR1 SGDLS, CDR2 YYNGEE. This CDR3 has 15 residues. V lost 2 bases to trimming and J lost 0 bases, with 12 bases between them. Sequencing was done on a sample of PBMCs. The TCR sequence derives from a woman younger than 30 in good health and CMV-seronegative. V is TRBV9 and J is TRBJ2-7; tentative D call: TRBD2 (6 bases). CDR3 residues: CASSVLAGSSYEQYF. CDR3 sequence (DNA): TGTGCCAGCAGCGTTTTGGCGGGGAGCTCCTACGAGCAGTACTTC.